This T cell receptor (beta chain) derives from a study of control samples from healthy donors and cancer patients. With V trimmed by 2 bases and J by 0 bases, 4 bases remained unmatched. CDR1 and CDR2 (germline): KGHSH, LQKENI. This CDR3 has 17 residues. Method: immunoSEQ multiplex PCR; TCRdb's copy keeps in-frame clones and lacks some. The sample lists 400,000 to 450,000 clones; about 93% were seen once. The source material was PBMCs. The chain has TRBV18 and TRBJ2-5, with TRBD2 matching over 12 bases. The TCR was taken from a man aged 40-55 years with head and neck cancer. DNA for the CDR3: TGTGCCAGCTCACCAACTGGACTAGCGGGGAACCAAGAGACCCAGTACTTC. Translating it yields CASSPTGLAGNQETQYF.